The text below deals with one T cell receptor (beta chain). Sequencing was performed with immunoSEQ multiplex PCR; in TCRdb, only in-frame clones are kept and a portion is missing. This table has some 220,000 clones, over 80% appearing once. The sample originates from a study of cytomegalovirus exposure and HLA in healthy donors. Sequenced sample: PBMCs. The receptor comes from a woman between 18 and 29 years old in good health and CMV-seronegative.

The CDR3 DNA is TGTGCCTCGCTTCTCACCGGGGGAGGAAATTCACCCCTCCACTTT. Encoded protein: CASLLTGGGNSPLHF. The chain uses TRBV6-1 and TRBJ1-6, with a possible D match to TRBD1 (5 bases). There are 15 residues in the CDR3. The germline V and J ends were trimmed by 11 bases and 7 bases, with 21 bases remaining between them. Germline V CDR1 and CDR2: MNHNS, SASEGT.